The 22 T cell receptor beta chains below all came from one sample that was sequenced in a study of control samples from healthy donors and cancer patients (dated by TCRdb to about 2020). The library was made by the immunoSEQ multiplex PCR assay. The clones in this table, taken by TCRdb from immuneACCESS, are in-frame only. Not every clone is retained; where verified, under half of the shortfall comes from an unresolved V gene, and the cause of the rest is unknown. The sample yields around 250,000 clones; almost 85% were counted once. The ten most abundant clones make up about an eighth of the sample. The specimen was PBMCs. The receptors come from a woman in her sixties or seventies with lung cancer.

This chain links TRBV20-1 with TRBJ2-1, with 7 positions matching TRBD2. The junction had 9 bases not matched to a gene; V was cut back by 3 bases and J by 4 bases. CDR1 and CDR2 (germline): DFQATT, SNEGSKA (reference sequence). The CDR3 sequence is 15 residues long. The CDR3 loop is CSASFRRGGYNEQFF. CDR3 in DNA: TGCAGTGCTAGTTTCCGGAGGGGAGGGTACAATGAGCAGTTCTTC.

V and J are TRBV2 and TRBJ1-2; TRBD1 aligns across 7 bases. The V and J ends lost 10 bases and 4 bases, in that order; junction bases with no gene match: 6. The germline CDR1 and CDR2 sequences are SNHLY and FYNNEI. CDR3 length: 12 residues. This chain's CDR3 is CATDREGYGYTF. CDR3 coding DNA: TGTGCCACCGACAGGGAGGGCTATGGCTACACCTTC.

The gene calls are TRBV28 and TRBJ2-2; 9 nucleotides match TRBD2. Losses at the gene ends were 3 bases for V and 4 bases for J; bases not matched to a gene: 24. The CDR3 has 22 residues. CDR1 and CDR2 (germline): MDHEN, SYDVKM. CDR3 amino acids: CASSFESGLAHLLRGGTGELFF. CDR3 coding DNA: TGTGCCAGCAGTTTTGAGTCCGGACTAGCGCACCTCCTGCGAGGGGGCACCGGGGAGCTGTTTTTT.

The chain links TRBV5-1 to TRBJ1-3; no firm D call. The V gene lost 4 bases and the J gene lost 0 bases, with 11 bases spanning the gap. The germline CDR1 and CDR2 sequences are SGHRS and YFSETQ. This CDR3 is 15 amino acids long. CDR3 in DNA: TGCGCCAGCAGCCCCGACGGGAGCTCTGGAAACACCATATATTTT. It translates to CASSPDGSSGNTIYF. The full variable domain, completed using reference TRBV5-1 and TRBJ1-3, is KAGVTQTPRYLIKTRGQQVTLSCSPISGHRSVSWYQQTPGQGLQFLFEYFSETQRNKGNFPGRFSGRQFSNSRSEMNVSTLELGDSALYLCASSPDGSSGNTIYFGEGSWLTVV.

CDR3 DNA: TGCGCCAGCAGCTTGGAATCACGAGAAGATACGCAGTATTTT. The encoded protein is CASSLESREDTQYF. This rearrangement joins TRBV5-1 to TRBJ2-3; D remains unclear. In germline, CDR1 is SGHRS, CDR2 YFSETQ. The CDR3 is made up of 14 amino acids. The ends were cut back, 0 bases at V and 5 bases at J, with 10 bases in the middle. The complete variable domain, with remaining parts taken from reference TRBV5-1 and TRBJ2-3, reads KAGVTQTPRYLIKTRGQQVTLSCSPISGHRSVSWYQQTPGQGLQFLFEYFSETQRNKGNFPGRFSGRQFSNSRSEMNVSTLELGDSALYLCASSLESREDTQYFGPGTRLTVL.

This clone has only a few counts. The chain employs TRBV16 and TRBJ1-2; a possible D gene is TRBD1 (5 bases). The CDR3 is 14 residues long. V was cut by 4 bases and J by 6 bases, with 15 bases left in between. The germline gives CDR1 KGHSY, CDR2 FQNENV. The CDR3 is CASSPVRGVHGYTF. CDR3 nucleotide sequence: TGTGCCAGCAGCCCCGTGAGGGGAGTTCATGGCTACACCTTC.

DNA of the CDR3: TGTGCCAGCAGCCAATACGGCGTCACCGGGGAGCTGTTTTTT. It is translated as CASSQYGVTGELFF. The J gene is TRBJ2-2, the V gene TRBV3-1 (or the pseudogene TRBV3-2); D remains ambiguous. V dropped 2 bases and J dropped 4 bases, with 8 bases sitting between them. Germline V gene lookup returns CDR1 LGHDT and CDR2 YNNKEL (reference sequence). This CDR3 has 14 residues.

The sample holds a few counts of this clone. This rearrangement joins TRBV5-5 to TRBJ1-2; TRBD1 might be the D (6 bases). Germline V CDR1 and CDR2: SGHKS, YYEKEE (reference sequence). The length of the CDR3 is 12 residues. The V gene lost 1 base and the J gene lost 5 bases, with 6 bases spanning the gap. The CDR3 DNA is TGTGCCAGCAGCTTGCAGGGGTATGGCTACACCTTC. This translates into CASSLQGYGYTF.

The chain combines TRBV6-6 with TRBJ1-5; D is undetermined. Germline lookup yields CDR1 MNHNY and CDR2 SVGAGI (reference sequence). V lost 7 bases and J 0 bases, leaving 4 bases between the germline ends. The CDR3 covers 12 residues. Here the CDR3 DNA reads TGTGCCAGCACCCCTAGCAATCAGCCCCAGCATTTT. Its protein product is CASTPSNQPQHF.

The rearrangement uses TRBV14 and TRBJ1-1; tentatively, D is TRBD1 (5 bases). Between the trimmed V and J ends, which lost 3 bases and 8 bases, there was a span of 22 bases. Per the germline V gene, CDR1 is SGHDN and CDR2 is FVKESK. The CDR3 covers 16 residues. The CDR3: CASSHLTGTGPVEAFF. The CDR3 DNA is TGTGCCAGCAGCCATCTGACCGGGACCGGGCCCGTCGAAGCTTTCTTT. The full variable domain, with the rest looked up from reference TRBV14 and TRBJ1-1, is EAGVTQFPSHSVIEKGQTVTLRCDPISGHDNLYWYRRVMGKEIKFLLHFVKESKQDESGMPNNRFLAERTGGTYSTLKVQPAELEDSGVYFCASSHLTGTGPVEAFFGQGTRLTVV.

The chain couples TRBV5-5 to TRBJ2-1; D might be TRBD1 (5 bases). Trimming removed 0 bases at V and 4 bases at J, with 17 bases between. Germline values: CDR1 SGHKS, CDR2 YYEKEE (reference sequence). The CDR3 is 17 amino acids. CDR3 amino acids: CASSLAKGAKIYNEQFF. CDR3 bases: TGTGCCAGCAGCTTGGCTAAAGGGGCCAAAATTTACAATGAGCAGTTCTTC.

The chain carries TRBV6-5 and TRBJ1-5, with a weak D call TRBD1 (6 bases). The V gene lost 8 bases and the J gene lost 3 bases, with 17 bases spanning the gap. CDR1 MNHEY and CDR2 SVGAGI come from the germline V gene. The CDR3 is made up of 15 amino acids. The CDR3 coding sequence is TGTGCCAGCCGGGGGGCAACTTTGGTCAATCAGCCCCAGCATTTT. Encoded protein: CASRGATLVNQPQHF.

J is TRBJ1-2 and V is TRBV28; perhaps TRBD1 as D (5 bases). The CDR3 runs 12 residues. Per germline, CDR1 MDHEN and CDR2 SYDVKM. V shed 1 base and J shed 12 bases, with 12 bases lying between them. CDR3 sequence reads: CASSLYQGRHTF. The CDR3 DNA follows: TGTGCCAGCAGTTTATACCAGGGTCGACACACCTTC.

The gene calls are TRBV9 and TRBJ1-3, with 7 nucleotides matching TRBD1. From germline, CDR1 is SGDLS and CDR2 YYNGEE. This CDR3 comprises 17 residues. Trimming at V came to 0 bases and at J to 0 bases, leaving 6 bases not matched to a gene. For the CDR3, the DNA is TGTGCCAGCAGCGTAGGCGACAGGGAAGTCTCTGGAAACACCATATATTTT. Protein sequence: CASSVGDREVSGNTIYF.

V usage is TRBV7-9 and J usage is TRBJ1-4; no clear D. Germline CDR1 and CDR2: SEHNR and FQNEAQ (reference sequence). The CDR3 contains 13 residues. Trimming removed 1 base from V and 6 bases from J, with 6 bases in between. CDR3 in amino acids: CASSLDRYEKLFF. DNA for the CDR3: TGTGCCAGCAGCTTAGATCGGTATGAAAAACTGTTTTTT.

This clone appeared a single time. The chain carries TRBV28 and TRBJ2-7; D is ambiguous. The CDR3 totals 8 residues. From germline, CDR1 is MDHEN and CDR2 SYDVKM. The V and J ends lost 8 bases and 10 bases respectively, with 6 bases between them. The CDR3 spells CASGAQYF. CDR3 sequence (DNA): TGTGCCAGCGGAGCCCAGTACTTC.

V usage is TRBV28 and J usage is TRBJ1-6; D remains unclear. The CDR3 extends over 13 amino acids. Germline CDR1 MDHEN, CDR2 SYDVKM. Trimming stripped 5 bases from V and 16 bases from J, with 18 bases between. The CDR3 coding sequence is TGTGCCAGCAGTCTCCTGAGGTCGGCACAGCTCCACTTT. It specifies CASSLLRSAQLHF.

This clone occurred a few times. The chain combines TRBV2 with TRBJ2-7; D remains unclear. This CDR3 is built from 11 residues. Deletions cut 4 bases from V and 3 bases from J, with 4 bases between. Germline CDR1 SNHLY, CDR2 FYNNEI. CDR3 DNA sequence: TGTGCCAGCAGTGTGAACTACGAGCAGTACTTC. It translates to CASSVNYEQYF. The complete variable domain, with remaining parts taken from reference TRBV2 and TRBJ2-7, reads EPEVTQTPSHQVTQMGQEVILRCVPISNHLYFYWYRQILGQKVEFLVSFYNNEISEKSEIFDDQFSVERPDGSNFTLKIRSTKLEDSAMYFCASSVNYEQYFGPGTRLTVT.

The genes are TRBV12-3 or TRBV12-4 and TRBJ1-5, with D possibly TRBD1 on 5 matching bases. The germline V and J ends were trimmed by 6 bases and 7 bases, with 13 bases remaining between them. The CDR3 consists of 13 residues. The CDR3 reads CASSPTREQPQHF. The CDR3 DNA sequence: TGTGCCAGCAGCCCTACCAGGGAGCAGCCCCAGCATTTT.

A few counts support this clone. In nucleotides, the CDR3 is TGTGCCAGCAGCTTTGGTCCTTCTCCCCTGGAAGCTTTCTTT. Protein: CASSFGPSPLEAFF. The chain uses TRBV5-6 and TRBJ1-1; D not certain. The length of the CDR3 is 14 residues. Trimming left V 2 bases short and J 8 bases short, with 16 bases between. The germline CDR1 and CDR2 sequences are SGHDT and YYEEEE.

The CDR3, as DNA: TGTGCCAGCAGCTTAGAGGGTGAGCGAGGGTTGGCTGAAGCTTTCTTT. Protein sequence: CASSLEGERGLAEAFF. V and J are TRBV7-6 and TRBJ1-1; D not resolved. Germline CDR1 reads SGHVS; CDR2 reads FNYEAQ. Trimming stripped 1 base from V and 6 bases from J, with 18 bases between. The CDR3 contains 16 residues.

This chain links TRBV19 with TRBJ1-1; unclear D gene. There are 15 residues in the CDR3. V was pared by 3 bases and J by 0 bases, with 11 bases between. Per germline, CDR1 LNHDA and CDR2 SQIVND (reference sequence). CDR3 loop: CASSMGDGVNTEAFF. The CDR3 DNA reads as TGTGCCAGTAGTATGGGCGACGGCGTGAACACTGAAGCTTTCTTT.